One sample yielded the 5 T cell receptor beta chains listed below, sequenced in a study of blood T cells in healthy people across ages. A second PCR of about 6 to 12 cycles used a sample-barcoded 5' primer and a J-beta primer mix. TCRdb re-derived calls from the 5' RACE reads in MiXCR, one entry per CDR3 protein. The top ten hold roughly 19% of the sample, which has approximately 730,000 distinct CDR3 sequences, roughly 44% seen once. Specimen: blood. Receptor source: a woman aged 60 to 75 in good health.

Remarks on this clonotype: The junction and the germline gene differ at one end; a read error may be behind it. The gene calls are TRBV3-1 and TRBJ2-3; D is undetermined. This CDR3 has 13 amino acids. CDR1 and CDR2 from the germline V gene are LGHDT and YNNKEL (reference sequence). The DNA of the CDR3 is TGTGCCAGCAGCCCCCTGCGCACAGCTACGCAGTATTTT. As protein: CASSPLRTATQYF.

This clonotype came up a few times. The chain employs TRBV6-1 and TRBJ2-1; 7 bases are a match to TRBD1. CDR3 length: 17 residues. V lost 1 base, J lost 4 bases, and 10 bases stayed unmatched. Germline V gene data show CDR1 as MNHNS and CDR2 as SASEGT. The CDR3 DNA reads TGTGCCAGCAGTGAAGAGGGGGCCGCCTACCCTTACAATGAGCAGTTCTTC. The encoded protein is CASSEEGAAYPYNEQFF.

The V call is TRBV20-1, the J call TRBJ2-3; 8 bases fit TRBD2. The junction had 11 bases not matched to a gene; V was cut back by 5 bases and J by 4 bases. Germline V lookup: CDR1 DFQATT, CDR2 SNEGSKA (reference sequence). There are 15 residues in the CDR3. CDR3: CSASTSAGAADTQYF. In DNA, the CDR3 is TGCAGTGCTTCGACTAGCGCGGGGGCCGCAGATACGCAGTATTTT.

J is TRBJ2-1 and V is TRBV2; the D call may be TRBD1 or TRBD2 (6 bases each). This CDR3 contains 14 residues. V lost 7 bases, J lost 7 bases, and 17 bases lay in between. CDR1 and CDR2 from the germline V gene are SNHLY and FYNNEI. CDR3 sequence: CASTRDMAGNEQFF. The DNA for the CDR3 is TGTGCCAGCACCCGGGACATGGCGGGGAATGAGCAGTTCTTC.

This clonotype was picked up a small number of times. The rearrangement joins TRBV7-2 to TRBJ2-3, with D uncertain. V lost 2 bases and J lost 5, with 8 bases in between. Germline CDR1 reads SGHTA; CDR2 reads FQGNSA. The CDR3 is made up of 13 amino acids. CDR3 residues: CASSLKYLDTQYF. The CDR3 DNA is TGTGCCAGCAGCTTAAAGTACTTAGATACGCAGTATTTT.